Shown below are 17 T cell receptor beta chains from a single sample sequenced in a study of blood T cell repertoires in COVID-19. Using immunoSEQ multiplex PCR, the repertoire was profiled, and TCRdb retains in-frame clones only, with some absent. The sample lists about 200,000 clones; 70% to 90% were seen once. The material sequenced was peripheral blood. The receptors derive from a man aged 55 to 70 with active or convalescent COVID-19.

This clone has just a few counts. The chain uses TRBV3-1 (or the pseudogene TRBV3-2) and TRBJ1-1; the D gene is possibly TRBD1 (5 bases). The CDR3 has 15 amino acids. Looked up from germline, CDR1 is LGHDT and CDR2 is YNNKEL (reference sequence). V lost 0 bases to trimming and J lost 5 bases, with 13 bases between them. In DNA, the CDR3 is TGTGCCAGCAGCCAAGAAGGTCGGGGGATGACTGAAGCTTTCTTT. As protein: CASSQEGRGMTEAFF.

The chain joins TRBV4-1 to TRBJ2-1; 7 bases agree with TRBD2. The CDR3 sequence is 12 residues long. Germline V gene lookup returns CDR1 MGHRA and CDR2 YSYEKL. The V gene end was trimmed by 4 bases and the J gene end by 8 bases; junction bases not matched to a gene: 2. CDR3 sequence: CASSLGRDEQFF. The CDR3 DNA reads as TGCGCCAGCAGCCTTGGGAGGGATGAGCAGTTCTTC.

The rearrangement links TRBV6-6 to TRBJ1-2; 7 bases are a match to TRBD1. CDR1 is MNHNY, CDR2 SVGAGI, per germline (reference sequence). J lost 4 bases, V lost 8 bases, and 10 bases had no gene match. The CDR3 runs to 14 residues. DNA for the CDR3: TGTGCCAGCGTGACAGGGCGGTCATCCTATGGCTACACCTTC. It translates to CASVTGRSSYGYTF.

V usage is TRBV6-1 and J usage is TRBJ1-5; D possibly corresponds to TRBD1 (5 bases). CDR3 length: 13 amino acids. The germline V gene has CDR1 MNHNS and CDR2 SASEGT. V lost 2 bases, J lost 7 bases, and 9 bases lay in between. CDR3 protein: CASSEWGGQPQHF. As DNA, the CDR3 is TGTGCCAGCAGTGAATGGGGGGGGCAGCCCCAGCATTTT.

This chain uses TRBV10-3 with TRBJ2-3, with D possibly being TRBD1 (6 bases). Germline-derived CDR1 and CDR2 are ENHRY and SYGVKD. V shed 3 bases and J shed 0 bases, with 7 bases lying between them. This CDR3 is 14 amino acids long. The CDR3, as DNA: TGTGCCATCAGTGACACAGGGAGCACAGATACGCAGTATTTT. It yields the protein CAISDTGSTDTQYF.

The chain carries TRBV2 and TRBJ1-2, with 7 positions matching TRBD1. The CDR3 is 12 residues long. V was pared by 7 bases and J by 8 bases, with 7 bases of the junction left unmatched. Germline V gene sequence: CDR1 SNHLY, CDR2 FYNNEI. CDR3 sequence: CASTPTGSGYTF. CDR3 nucleotides: TGTGCCAGCACCCCGACAGGGAGCGGCTACACCTTC.

This clone was seen ten or more times. The chain combines TRBV7-9 with TRBJ1-5; D gene uncertain. Trimming took off 1 base at V and 5 bases at J, with 12 bases between the two ends. The CDR3 is 15 residues long. Germline V gene lookup returns CDR1 SEHNR and CDR2 FQNEAQ (reference sequence). The CDR3 nucleotides read TGTGCCAGCAGCTTAGGTTCTTCGGTTGATCAGCCCCAGCATTTT. Translated, it gives CASSLGSSVDQPQHF.

The chain uses TRBV27 and TRBJ2-7; 7 bases are shared with TRBD1. The V gene end was trimmed by 6 bases and the J gene end by 2 bases; junction bases not matched to a gene: 7. The germline gives CDR1 MNHEY, CDR2 SMNVEV (reference sequence). CDR3 length equals 14 residues. The CDR3 sequence: CASSLLQGPYEQYF. The DNA for the CDR3 is TGTGCCAGCAGCCTACTACAGGGGCCCTACGAGCAGTACTTC.

The chain employs TRBV3-1 (or the pseudogene TRBV3-2) and TRBJ2-5; 10 bases match TRBD1. The CDR3 contains 15 residues. The ends lost 4 bases at V and 2 bases at J; junction bases unmatched: 4. Germline V gene data show CDR1 as LGHDT and CDR2 as YNNKEL (reference sequence). The DNA of the CDR3 is TGTGCCAGCAGCCCATGGACAGGGGGACAAGAGACCCAGTACTTC. Translation gives CASSPWTGGQETQYF.

This clone was seen only once. The chain employs TRBV5-1 and TRBJ2-7; possible D gene TRBD1, 6 bases. Trimming pared 4 bases from V and 6 bases from J, leaving 17 bases between. CDR3 length: 14 residues. Looked up from germline, CDR1 is SGHRS and CDR2 is YFSETQ. This CDR3 reads CASSPTQGQTEQYF. In nucleotides, the CDR3 is TGCGCCAGCAGCCCCACGCAGGGGCAGACCGAGCAGTACTTC.

The chain couples TRBV12-2 to TRBJ2-2; the table's D call, TRBD1, was not checked against the DNA. TRBV12-2 is classified as a pseudogene. The CDR3 has 14 amino acids. In nucleotides, the CDR3 is TGTGCAAGTGTAGGCAGGGCAAACACCGGGGAGCTGTTTTTT. Translation: CASVGRANTGELFF.

The chain uses TRBV7-2 and TRBJ1-1; D is possibly TRBD1 (5 bases). The CDR3 loop spans 14 amino acids. The V and J ends lost 2 bases and 4 bases respectively, with 11 bases between them. Germline V gene data show CDR1 as SGHTA and CDR2 as FQGNSA. CDR3 in amino acids: CASSLSQGFTEAFF. The CDR3 DNA sequence: TGTGCCAGCAGCTTAAGTCAGGGATTCACTGAAGCTTTCTTT.

This sequence joins TRBV5-1 and TRBJ1-4; 9 nucleotides line up with TRBD1. The CDR3 spans 16 residues. V shed 3 bases and J 2 bases; nucleotides not matched to a gene: 5. In germline, CDR1 is SGHRS, CDR2 YFSETQ. The CDR3 here is CASSSGQGGTNEKLFF. The CDR3 DNA is TGCGCCAGCAGCTCGGGACAGGGAGGGACTAATGAAAAACTGTTTTTT.

As concerns this clone: The junction and the germline gene differ at one end; a read error may be behind it. The gene calls are TRBV7-4 and TRBJ2-3; TRBD1 is a possible D gene (5 bases). The CDR3 runs to 14 residues. Germline V gives CDR1 SGHVT, CDR2 SQSDAQ. The CDR3 DNA is TGTGCCAGCACCTTATCAGGGCCCACAGATACGCAGTATTTT. It specifies CASTLSGPTDTQYF.

The chain uses TRBV13 and TRBJ2-5; no firm D call. This CDR3 region has 11 residues. Germline CDR1 is PRHDT and CDR2 is FYEKMQ (reference sequence). Trimming pared 4 bases from V and 6 bases from J, leaving 6 bases between. CDR3 sequence (DNA): TGTGCCAGCAGCTACATAAAGACCCAGTACTTC. Its protein product is CASSYIKTQYF.

The chain employs TRBV7-9 and TRBJ2-3; no reliable D call. CDR1 is SEHNR, CDR2 FQNEAQ, per germline (reference sequence). The CDR3 extends over 12 amino acids. V was cut by 2 bases and J by 7 bases, with 7 bases left in between. The CDR3 is CASSLIGNTQYF. CDR3 sequence (DNA): TGTGCCAGCAGCTTAATTGGCAATACGCAGTATTTT.

The V call is TRBV18, the J call TRBJ2-2; 8 bases are a match to TRBD1. This CDR3 comprises 16 residues. V lost 0 bases, J lost 7 bases, and 7 bases stayed unmatched. From germline, CDR1 is KGHSH and CDR2 LQKENI. The CDR3 spells CASSPPGTGLFGELFF. Here the CDR3 DNA reads TGTGCCAGCTCACCACCGGGGACAGGACTTTTCGGGGAGCTGTTTTTT.